The present T cell receptor (beta chain) was sequenced within a study of T cells after somatic rescue of genetic block. Here immunoSEQ multiplex PCR was the method, and the copy in TCRdb shows in-frame clones only, minus some. The top ten hold about 30% of the sample, which has about 15,000 clones, roughly 71% seen once. Deletions cut 1 base from V and 5 bases from J, with 12 bases between. CDR3 size: 15 residues. Germline CDR1 and CDR2: SGHNT and YENEEA. This receptor was taken from a man between 18 and 29 years old. The sequenced sample was peripheral blood mononuclear cells (PBMCs). The V call is TRBV11-3, the J call TRBJ1-3, with D perhaps matching TRBD1 (5 bases). CDR3 region: CASSLGRGRRNTIYF. CDR3 bases: TGTGCCAGCAGCTTAGGGAGGGGCCGGAGAAACACCATATATTTT.